A selection of T cell receptor beta chains follows, all from one sample in a study of cytomegalovirus exposure and HLA in healthy donors. This table comes from immunoSEQ multiplex PCR, and its TCRdb copy is limited to in-frame clones, with some not included. Here the sample spans about 160,000 clones, 89% being singletons. Sequencing used PBMCs. Receptor source: a man younger than 35 in good health and CMV-seropositive. CDR3s include the opening cysteine and the closing phenylalanine or tryptophan. Each record gives: V gene, D gene, clone size, J gene, CDR3 DNA, CDR3 protein. D genes are given only for firm matches. A row's size may be missing; if present it is once, few, many or a size class.

v_gene: TRBV19
d_gene: TRBD2
abundance: NA
j_gene: TRBJ2-3
CDR3nt: TGTGCCACCGGGGGGAGCGGGAGGGCCCCAGATACGCAGTATTTT
CDR3aa: CATGGSGRAPDTQYF

v_gene: TRBV7-6
d_gene: NA
abundance: NA
j_gene: TRBJ1-5
CDR3nt: TGTGCCAGCAGCTTAGCGGGGGGTACAAGGAGCAATCAGCCCCAGCATTTT
CDR3aa: CASSLAGGTRSNQPQHF

v_gene: TRBV5-1
d_gene: NA
abundance: NA
j_gene: TRBJ2-7
CDR3nt: TGCGCCAGCAGCTCATCACCCCGGTACGAGCAGTACTTC
CDR3aa: CASSSSPRYEQYF

v_gene: TRBV7-3
d_gene: TRBD2
abundance: NA
j_gene: TRBJ2-2
CDR3nt: TGTGCCAGCAGCCCTCAGCCGGGACTAGCGTTCACCGGGGAGCTGTTTTTT
CDR3aa: CASSPQPGLAFTGELFF

v_gene: TRBV6-6
d_gene: TRBD1
abundance: once
j_gene: TRBJ2-5
CDR3nt: TGTGCCAGCAGTCAGGGACAGGGGGCTAGGGAGACCCAGTACTTC
CDR3aa: CASSQGQGARETQYF

v_gene: TRBV4-1
d_gene: TRBD2
abundance: NA
j_gene: TRBJ2-3
CDR3nt: TGCGCCAGCAGCCAAGGTTGGACTAGCGGTCACACAGATACGCAGTATTTT
CDR3aa: CASSQGWTSGHTDTQYF

v_gene: TRBV6-1
d_gene: NA
abundance: NA
j_gene: TRBJ2-7
CDR3nt: TGTGCCAGCAGCCTCGAGGGAAGGTCCTACGAGCAGTACTTC
CDR3aa: CASSLEGRSYEQYF

v_gene: TRBV9
d_gene: TRBD1
abundance: NA
j_gene: TRBJ2-5
CDR3nt: TGTGCCAGCAGCGCCGCCAGACAGGGGCTAGCGGAGACCCAGTACTTC
CDR3aa: CASSAARQGLAETQYF

v_gene: TRBV5-1
d_gene: NA
abundance: NA
j_gene: TRBJ2-7
CDR3nt: TGCGCCAGCAGCTTGAGGACGGACAACACCTACGAGCAGTACTTC
CDR3aa: CASSLRTDNTYEQYF

v_gene: TRBV5-8
d_gene: NA
abundance: NA
j_gene: TRBJ2-1
CDR3nt: TGTGCCAGCAGCTTGGGGCTCTCCTCCTACAATGAGCAGTTCTTC
CDR3aa: CASSLGLSSYNEQFF

v_gene: TRBV5-1
d_gene: TRBD1
abundance: NA
j_gene: TRBJ2-7
CDR3nt: TGCGCCAGCAGCTTGGTAGTGACAGGGGGGTACGAGCAGTACTTC
CDR3aa: CASSLVVTGGYEQYF

v_gene: TRBV2
d_gene: TRBD1
abundance: few
j_gene: TRBJ2-7
CDR3nt: TGTGCCAGCAGTGTGTCCCGGCATGGGACAGCCTACGAGCAGTACTTC
CDR3aa: CASSVSRHGTAYEQYF

v_gene: TRBV9
d_gene: NA
abundance: NA
j_gene: TRBJ1-3
CDR3nt: TGTGCCAGCAGCGTCGGGGGAAGCTCTGGAAACACCATATATTTT
CDR3aa: CASSVGGSSGNTIYF

v_gene: TRBV13
d_gene: TRBD1
abundance: NA
j_gene: TRBJ2-7
CDR3nt: TGTGCCAGCAGCACCCACAGGGGGAAAGTTACGTACGAGCAGTACTTC
CDR3aa: CASSTHRGKVTYEQYF

v_gene: TRBV7-9
d_gene: NA
abundance: NA
j_gene: TRBJ1-1
CDR3nt: TGTGCCAGCAGCTCAGGGTCAGCTGAAGCTTTCTTT
CDR3aa: CASSSGSAEAFF

v_gene: TRBV9
d_gene: TRBD1
abundance: NA
j_gene: TRBJ1-3
CDR3nt: TGTGCCAGCAGCGTGGGACCCCCCGGGACAGGGACTGGAAACACCATATATTTT
CDR3aa: CASSVGPPGTGTGNTIYF

v_gene: TRBV7-3
d_gene: TRBD2
abundance: NA
j_gene: TRBJ2-1
CDR3nt: TGTGCCAGCAGCTTAGAAGTCCCGGGACTAAATTACAATGAGCAGTTCTTC
CDR3aa: CASSLEVPGLNYNEQFF

v_gene: TRBV11-2
d_gene: TRBD1
abundance: NA
j_gene: TRBJ2-3
CDR3nt: TGTGCCAGCAGCTTATTCGGGGCACTCGGGACAGCTAACACAGATACGCAGTATTTT
CDR3aa: CASSLFGALGTANTDTQYF

v_gene: TRBV4-1
d_gene: NA
abundance: NA
j_gene: TRBJ1-1
CDR3nt: TGCGCCAGCAGCCAGTTGGGGAGTACTGAAGCTTTCTTT
CDR3aa: CASSQLGSTEAFF

v_gene: TRBV5-1
d_gene: TRBD1
abundance: NA
j_gene: TRBJ2-7
CDR3nt: TGCGCCAGCAGCCCTAGACAGGGGGCAGCCGAGCAGTACTTC
CDR3aa: CASSPRQGAAEQYF

v_gene: TRBV6-5
d_gene: TRBD1
abundance: NA
j_gene: TRBJ1-6
CDR3nt: TGTGCCAGCACCCCTTTGACAGGGGGTCAGCCCCTCCACTTT
CDR3aa: CASTPLTGGQPLHF

v_gene: TRBV6-1
d_gene: TRBD1
abundance: NA
j_gene: TRBJ2-7
CDR3nt: TGTGCCAGCAGTGAAACGGGACAGGGGTCAAGGGAGCAGTACTTC
CDR3aa: CASSETGQGSREQYF

v_gene: TRBV7-3
d_gene: TRBD2
abundance: NA
j_gene: TRBJ2-7
CDR3nt: TGTGCCAGCAGTAAGAGCGGGAGGACTGGAGAGCAGTACTTC
CDR3aa: CASSKSGRTGEQYF

v_gene: TRBV9
d_gene: TRBD1
abundance: once
j_gene: TRBJ2-7
CDR3nt: TGTGCCAGCAGCCGACAGGGGGACAGCTACGAGCAGTACTTC
CDR3aa: CASSRQGDSYEQYF

v_gene: TRBV4-1
d_gene: NA
abundance: NA
j_gene: TRBJ2-5
CDR3nt: TGCGCCAGCAGCCTTGTCTTGGGCGAGACCCAGTACTTC
CDR3aa: CASSLVLGETQYF

v_gene: TRBV27
d_gene: TRBD2
abundance: NA
j_gene: TRBJ2-1
CDR3nt: TGTGCCAGCAGTTCCATCCTAGGCGGGAGAGGCTACAATGAGCAGTTCTTC
CDR3aa: CASSSILGGRGYNEQFF

v_gene: TRBV10-2
d_gene: TRBD2
abundance: NA
j_gene: TRBJ2-7
CDR3nt: TGCGCCAGCAGTGAGTCAGCGGGAGGCTACGAGCAGTACTTC
CDR3aa: CASSESAGGYEQYF

v_gene: TRBV18
d_gene: TRBD2
abundance: NA
j_gene: TRBJ2-3
CDR3nt: TGTGCCAGCTCACTAGCGGGAGGGCCCGGGGATACGCAGTATTTT
CDR3aa: CASSLAGGPGDTQYF

v_gene: TRBV6-1
d_gene: NA
abundance: NA
j_gene: TRBJ2-5
CDR3nt: TGTGCCAGCAGTACGGACTATGTCCCTGGAGAGACCCAGTACTTC
CDR3aa: CASSTDYVPGETQYF

v_gene: TRBV6-1
d_gene: TRBD1
abundance: NA
j_gene: TRBJ1-1
CDR3nt: TGTGCCAGCACCACGACAGGGGGTACTGAAGCTTTCTTT
CDR3aa: CASTTTGGTEAFF

v_gene: TRBV7-8
d_gene: NA
abundance: NA
j_gene: TRBJ2-3
CDR3nt: TGTGCCAGCAGCTCATCAACAGATACGCAGTATTTT
CDR3aa: CASSSSTDTQYF

v_gene: TRBV7-8
d_gene: TRBD2
abundance: once
j_gene: TRBJ2-7
CDR3nt: TGTGCCAGCAGCTTAGAGTTAAGCGGGAGCAAAGGCTTC
CDR3aa: CASSLELSGSKGF

v_gene: TRBV6-1
d_gene: TRBD2
abundance: NA
j_gene: TRBJ2-3
CDR3nt: TGTGCCAGCTCGACTAGCGGAGGCACAGATACGCAGTATTTT
CDR3aa: CASSTSGGTDTQYF

v_gene: TRBV5-1
d_gene: TRBD1
abundance: NA
j_gene: TRBJ2-2
CDR3nt: TGCGCCAGCGTCCGGGACAGCGGGAACACCGGGGAGCTGTTTTTT
CDR3aa: CASVRDSGNTGELFF

v_gene: TRBV27
d_gene: NA
abundance: NA
j_gene: TRBJ2-3
CDR3nt: TGTGCCAGCAGCCTAATCGGAGATACGCAGTATTTT
CDR3aa: CASSLIGDTQYF

v_gene: TRBV4-1
d_gene: NA
abundance: few
j_gene: TRBJ2-7
CDR3nt: TGCGCCAGCAGCCAAGATAGCACAGGGACCTACGAGCAGTACTTC
CDR3aa: CASSQDSTGTYEQYF

v_gene: TRBV21-1
d_gene: NA
abundance: NA
j_gene: TRBJ1-2
CDR3nt: TGTGCCAGCAGCAAAGCGCTTATGGAGGGTTGGTTCGACTATGGCTACACCTTC
CDR3aa: CASSKALMEGWFDYGYTF

v_gene: TRBV6-5
d_gene: NA
abundance: NA
j_gene: TRBJ1-2
CDR3nt: TGTGCCAGCAGCTCATCGAGGGCGGGCTATGGCTACACCTTC
CDR3aa: CASSSSRAGYGYTF

v_gene: TRBV6-1
d_gene: TRBD2
abundance: NA
j_gene: TRBJ2-1
CDR3nt: TGTGCCAGCAGTGAACTAGCGGGAGCCTACAATGAGCAGTTCTTC
CDR3aa: CASSELAGAYNEQFF

v_gene: TRBV27
d_gene: TRBD2
abundance: NA
j_gene: TRBJ2-2
CDR3nt: TGTGCCAGCAGTCCGGGACTAAACACCGGGGAGCTGTTTTTT
CDR3aa: CASSPGLNTGELFF

v_gene: TRBV27
d_gene: TRBD2
abundance: NA
j_gene: TRBJ2-7
CDR3nt: TGTGCCAGCAGTAAGAGTAGCGGGAGGGCCTGGGGGGAGCAGTACTTC
CDR3aa: CASSKSSGRAWGEQYF

v_gene: TRBV18
d_gene: TRBD1
abundance: NA
j_gene: TRBJ2-7
CDR3nt: TGTGCCAGCTCAACAGGGACAGGGGGCTTCTACGAGCAGTACTTC
CDR3aa: CASSTGTGGFYEQYF

v_gene: TRBV18
d_gene: TRBD2
abundance: NA
j_gene: TRBJ2-7
CDR3nt: TGTGCCAGCTCACCACAAAACGGACTAGCGGGAGGCGGCGAGCAGTACTTC
CDR3aa: CASSPQNGLAGGGEQYF

v_gene: TRBV27
d_gene: NA
abundance: NA
j_gene: TRBJ2-3
CDR3nt: TGTGCCAGCAGTTTAGCCAGACTAAGGGATGGGACAGATACGCAGTATTTT
CDR3aa: CASSLARLRDGTDTQYF

v_gene: TRBV15
d_gene: NA
abundance: NA
j_gene: TRBJ1-4
CDR3nt: TGTGCCACCAGCAGAGATCCATCTAATGAAAAACTGTTTTTT
CDR3aa: CATSRDPSNEKLFF

v_gene: TRBV29-1
d_gene: TRBD1
abundance: NA
j_gene: TRBJ2-3
CDR3nt: TGCAGCGTCCGGGACAGGGGTATCCCAGATACGCAGTATTTT
CDR3aa: CSVRDRGIPDTQYF

v_gene: TRBV7-7
d_gene: TRBD1
abundance: NA
j_gene: TRBJ1-4
CDR3nt: TGTGCTAGCAGCGCGACGACAGGGAGTAATGAAAAACTGTTTTTT
CDR3aa: CASSATTGSNEKLFF

v_gene: TRBV29-1
d_gene: TRBD2
abundance: NA
j_gene: TRBJ2-1
CDR3nt: TGCAGCGTTGGGGGGACTAGCAAGGGAGGATCTTACAATGAGCAGTTCTTC
CDR3aa: CSVGGTSKGGSYNEQFF

v_gene: TRBV28
d_gene: TRBD1
abundance: once
j_gene: TRBJ1-5
CDR3nt: TGTGCCAGCACCACTCTTGACAGGGTCCATAGCAATCAGCCCCAGCATTTT
CDR3aa: CASTTLDRVHSNQPQHF

v_gene: TRBV6-6
d_gene: NA
abundance: NA
j_gene: TRBJ1-2
CDR3nt: TGTGCCAGCAGTATCTCGAATCGACAGAACTATGGCTACACCTTC
CDR3aa: CASSISNRQNYGYTF